Each of the 28 T cell receptor beta chains below was sequenced from the same sample in a study of CXCR3-negative and CXCR3-positive naive CD8 T cells. Their antigens are not known. 5' RACE with UMI labels generated the TRB cDNA libraries. TCRdb reanalyzed the 5' RACE reads and collapses them to one entry per CDR3 protein, without DNA. The sample table includes more than 100,000 distinct CDR3 sequences. Findings and caveats of the study: CXCR3-positive naive cells had TRB CDR3s that were more hydrophobic than CXCR3-negative naive cells had.

The sample comprised naive CXCR3+ CD8+ T cells from blood. Indicated subset: CD45RO-CCR7+CD27+CD95- naive CD8+ T cells expressing CXCR3 (TNR3+). These receptors were taken from a human donor in good health. Some clones in this sample may be carry-over from other donors' samples.

The chain combines TRBV28 with TRBJ2-7; TCRdb selects TRBD2, and the lack of DNA leaves this call unchecked. Germline V gene data show CDR1 as MDHEN and CDR2 as SYDVKM. The CDR3 length is 13 residues. This chain's CDR3 is CASSLRASYEQYF.

The chain employs TRBV29-1 and TRBJ1-2; TCRdb's D call of TRBD1 is untestable without DNA. Germline loops: CDR1 SQVTM, CDR2 ANQGSEA. The CDR3 loop spans 13 amino acids. The CDR3 spells CSVRTAYNYGYTF.

The V and J genes are TRBV19 and TRBJ1-1. Germline loops: CDR1 LNHDA, CDR2 SQIVND (reference sequence). This CDR3 has 11 residues. This chain's CDR3 is CASRRDSEAFF. Complete variable domain (other parts from reference TRBV19 and TRBJ1-1): DGGITQSPKYLFRKEGQNVTLSCEQNLNHDAMYWYRQDPGQGLRLIYYSQIVNDFQKGDIAEGYSVSREKKESFPLTVTSAQKNPTAFYLCASRRDSEAFFGQGTRLTVV.

V is TRBV19 and J is TRBJ2-7; TCRdb's D gene call, TRBD1, goes unchecked for lack of DNA. Germline V gene data show CDR1 as LNHDA and CDR2 as SQIVND (reference sequence). This CDR3 region has 13 residues. The CDR3 region is CASSLQGPSEQYF.

This rearrangement joins TRBV6-2 or TRBV6-3 to TRBJ2-2. The germline V gene has CDR1 MNHEY and CDR2 SVGEGT. The CDR3 consists of 12 residues. CDR3 loop: CASLSSTGELFF.

The gene calls are TRBV10-3 and TRBJ2-5; TCRdb lists TRBD2, though no DNA is available to test this call. CDR1 and CDR2 from the germline V gene are ENHRY and SYGVKD. This CDR3 spans 13 amino acids. The CDR3 region is CAIGLADQETQYF.

The chain carries TRBV7-8 and TRBJ2-7; TCRdb selects TRBD2, and the lack of DNA leaves this call unchecked. This CDR3 spans 15 amino acids. Germline V lookup: CDR1 SGHVS, CDR2 FQNEAQ. The CDR3 spells CASSPQTSGSGEQYF.

The chain combines TRBV10-2 with TRBJ1-5; absent DNA, TCRdb's TRBD1 call cannot be checked. From germline, CDR1 is WSHSY and CDR2 SAAADI. The CDR3 length is 16 residues. CDR3 loop: CASSTGGQYSNQPQHF.

The chain is built from TRBV24-1 and TRBJ1-1. Germline CDR1 and CDR2: KGHDR and SFDVKD. The CDR3 spans 11 residues. The CDR3 loop reads CATRGGTEAFF.

This rearrangement joins TRBV28 to TRBJ1-2. The CDR3 runs 13 residues. Per germline, CDR1 MDHEN and CDR2 SYDVKM. This CDR3 is CATQAGLNYGYTF.

The chain carries TRBV7-8 and TRBJ2-3; TCRdb calls TRBD2, which cannot be checked without DNA. Germline CDR1 and CDR2: SGHVS and FQNEAQ. This CDR3 has 17 amino acids. The CDR3 here is CASSLAWAGGSTDTQYF. The complete variable domain, with remaining parts taken from reference TRBV7-8 and TRBJ2-3, reads GAGVSQSPRYKVAKRGQDVALRCDPISGHVSLFWYQQALGQGPEFLTYFQNEAQLDKSGLPSDRFFAERPEGSVSTLKIQRTQQEDSAVYLCASSLAWAGGSTDTQYFGPGTRLTVL.

The V and J genes are TRBV7-9 and TRBJ1-3; the TRBD1 assignment by TCRdb is unverifiable without DNA. Germline CDR1 reads SEHNR; CDR2 reads FQNEAQ (reference sequence). This CDR3 spans 14 amino acids. The CDR3 sequence is CASSLVGAGNTIYF. Variable domain in full (rest from reference TRBV7-9 and TRBJ1-3): DTGVSQNPRHKITKRGQNVTFRCDPISEHNRLYWYRQTLGQGPEFLTYFQNEAQLEKSRLLSDRFSAERPKGSFSTLEIQRTEQGDSAMYLCASSLVGAGNTIYFGEGSWLTVV.

V and J are TRBV7-2 and TRBJ1-2; as DNA is missing, the TRBD1 call by TCRdb cannot be tested. Looked up from germline, CDR1 is SGHTA and CDR2 is FQGNSA. The length of the CDR3 is 18 residues. The CDR3 sequence: CASSLVGQMTFGMIGYTF. The variable domain in full, completed from reference TRBV7-2 and TRBJ1-2, reads GAGVSQSPSNKVTEKGKDVELRCDPISGHTALYWYRQSLGQGLEFLIYFQGNSAPDKSGLPSDRFSAERTGGSVSTLTIQRTQQEDSAVYLCASSLVGQMTFGMIGYTFGSGTRLTVV.

V usage is TRBV7-9 and J usage is TRBJ1-1. The CDR3 runs to 12 residues. Germline-derived CDR1 and CDR2 are SEHNR and FQNEAQ (reference sequence). The CDR3 region is CASSGGAGEAFF.

J is TRBJ2-7 and V is TRBV7-9; TCRdb names TRBD2, which stays unverified in the absence of DNA. Germline V lookup: CDR1 SEHNR, CDR2 FQNEAQ (reference sequence). The CDR3 totals 15 residues. CDR3 sequence reads: CASSSVAGGPIEQYF.

The V and J genes are TRBV12-3 or TRBV12-4 and TRBJ2-2. The CDR3 consists of 13 residues. The CDR3 here is CASSFFDDGELFF.

The CDR3: CASSVALAATSTDTQYF. This sequence joins TRBV9 and TRBJ2-3; TCRdb selects TRBD2, and the lack of DNA leaves this call unchecked. The CDR3 covers 17 residues. Germline CDR1 and CDR2: SGDLS and YYNGEE.

The rearrangement joins TRBV29-1 to TRBJ1-1; TCRdb names TRBD1, which stays unverified in the absence of DNA. Germline V gene lookup returns CDR1 SQVTM and CDR2 ANQGSEA. The CDR3 totals 14 residues. The CDR3 loop is CSARTGGTSTEAFF.

V gene TRBV7-3 combines with J gene TRBJ2-7; TCRdb indicates TRBD2, and absent DNA this call remains unverified. The CDR3 loop spans 15 amino acids. Per the germline V gene, CDR1 is SGHTA and CDR2 is FQGTGA. Here the CDR3 reads CASSLGPGSSYEPYF.

V gene TRBV2 combines with J gene TRBJ1-4; the TCRdb D gene call, TRBD1, has no DNA to confirm it. CDR3 size: 15 residues. Germline values: CDR1 SNHLY, CDR2 FYNNEI. The CDR3 is CASRITGATNEKLFF.

The chain joins TRBV27 to TRBJ1-5; TCRdb designates TRBD1, a call that cannot be tested without DNA. This CDR3 is 16 amino acids long. Germline V gene data show CDR1 as MNHEY and CDR2 as SMNVEV (reference sequence). CDR3 residues: CASSSKQGESDQPQHF.

V and J are TRBV5-1 and TRBJ2-1; the TCRdb D gene call, TRBD2, has no DNA to confirm it. CDR1 is SGHRS, CDR2 YFSETQ, per germline. CDR3 length: 18 residues. The CDR3 sequence is CASSLSLSGVSSYNEQFF.

The chain has TRBV7-6 and TRBJ2-3. There are 12 residues in the CDR3. CDR1 and CDR2 from the germline V gene are SGHVS and FNYEAQ. CDR3: CASGLVSDTQYF.

The rearrangement joins TRBV29-1 to TRBJ2-2; TCRdb selects TRBD1, and the lack of DNA leaves this call unchecked. The CDR3 sequence is 15 residues long. Per the germline V gene, CDR1 is SQVTM and CDR2 is ANQGSEA. The CDR3 sequence is CSAKTRDANTGELFF.

The chain links TRBV6-6 to TRBJ1-2. From germline, CDR1 is MNHNY and CDR2 SVGAGI (reference sequence). The CDR3 is 14 residues long. CDR3 in amino acids: CASSYSTQFYGYTF.

The chain has TRBV14 and TRBJ2-5; the D call from TCRdb, TRBD2, cannot be confirmed without DNA. The germline CDR1 and CDR2 sequences are SGHDN and FVKESK. CDR3 length: 16 residues. The CDR3 sequence is CASSHGTLAWGETQYF.

This CDR3 reads CASTLLAGGDNEQFF. This chain links TRBV28 with TRBJ2-1; TCRdb reports TRBD1, a call that lacks DNA to check it against. Germline V CDR1 and CDR2: MDHEN, SYDVKM. The CDR3 contains 15 residues.

The V call is TRBV7-9, the J call TRBJ2-3; TCRdb's D call, TRBD1, is unchecked because there is no DNA. The length of the CDR3 is 15 residues. Per germline, CDR1 SEHNR and CDR2 FQNEAQ (reference sequence). This CDR3 is CASSSRTGPTDTQYF.